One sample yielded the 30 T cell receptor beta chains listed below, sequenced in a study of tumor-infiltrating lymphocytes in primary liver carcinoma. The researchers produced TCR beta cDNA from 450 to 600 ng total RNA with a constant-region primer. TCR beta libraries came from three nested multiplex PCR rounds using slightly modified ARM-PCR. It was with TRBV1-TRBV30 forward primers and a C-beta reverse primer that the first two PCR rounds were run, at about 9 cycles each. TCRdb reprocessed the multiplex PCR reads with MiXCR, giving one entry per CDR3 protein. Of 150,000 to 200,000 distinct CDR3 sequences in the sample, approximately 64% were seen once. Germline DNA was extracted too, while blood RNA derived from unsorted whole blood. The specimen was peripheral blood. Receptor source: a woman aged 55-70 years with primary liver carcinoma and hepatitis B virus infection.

CDR3 in DNA: TGTGCCAGCAGCTTACATTTGGATGAGCAGTTCTTC. This sequence encodes CASSLHLDEQFF. V usage is TRBV7-9 and J usage is TRBJ2-1; D not resolved. Germline values: CDR1 SEHNR, CDR2 FQNEAQ (reference sequence). V was shortened by 2 bases and J by 8 bases, with 7 bases between the two germline ends. The CDR3 runs to 12 residues.

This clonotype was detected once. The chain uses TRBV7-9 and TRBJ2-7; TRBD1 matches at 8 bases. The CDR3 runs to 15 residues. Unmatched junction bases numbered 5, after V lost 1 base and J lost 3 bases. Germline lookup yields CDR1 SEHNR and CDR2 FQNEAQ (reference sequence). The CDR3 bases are TGTGCCAGCAGCTTAGGCAGGGGGCCCATCTACGAGCAGTACTTC. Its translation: CASSLGRGPIYEQYF.

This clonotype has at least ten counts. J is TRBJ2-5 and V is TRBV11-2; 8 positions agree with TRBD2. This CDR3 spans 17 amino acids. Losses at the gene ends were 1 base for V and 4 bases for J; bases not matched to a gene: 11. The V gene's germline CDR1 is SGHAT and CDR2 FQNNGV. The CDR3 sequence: CASSLGTGGRRGETQYF. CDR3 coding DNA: TGTGCCAGCAGCTTAGGCACGGGCGGGAGGAGGGGAGAGACCCAGTACTTC.

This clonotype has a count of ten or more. The CDR3 loop is CASSYSTVSGSWHEQYF. The CDR3 bases are TGTGCCAGCAGTTACTCGACCGTTAGCGGGAGTTGGCACGAGCAGTACTTC. The rearrangement links TRBV6-2 or TRBV6-3 to TRBJ2-7; 9 bases fit TRBD2. J lost 5 bases, V lost 0 bases, and 11 bases had no gene match. This CDR3 has 17 amino acids. Germline values: CDR1 MNHEY, CDR2 SVGEGT.

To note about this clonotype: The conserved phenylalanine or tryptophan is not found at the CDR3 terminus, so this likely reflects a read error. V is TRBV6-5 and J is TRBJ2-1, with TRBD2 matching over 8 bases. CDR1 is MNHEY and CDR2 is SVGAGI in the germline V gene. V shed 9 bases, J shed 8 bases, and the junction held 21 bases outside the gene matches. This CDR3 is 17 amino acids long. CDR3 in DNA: TGTGCCAGTAGCTACGATTCAGGGAGACTAGCGACCGATGAGCAGTTCCTC. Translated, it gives CASSYDSGRLATDEQFL.

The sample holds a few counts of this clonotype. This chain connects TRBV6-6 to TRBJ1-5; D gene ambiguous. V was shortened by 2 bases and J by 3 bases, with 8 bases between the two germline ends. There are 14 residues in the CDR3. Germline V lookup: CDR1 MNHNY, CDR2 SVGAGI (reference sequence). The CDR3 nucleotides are TGTGCCAGCAGTTACCCAGACGTCAATCAGCCCCAGCATTTT. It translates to CASSYPDVNQPQHF.

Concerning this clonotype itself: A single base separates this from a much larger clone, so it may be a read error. The CDR3 sequence: CASSTIGQTYEQYF. The CDR3 DNA is TGTGCCAGCAGCACCATAGGACAGACCTACGAGCAGTACTTC. V usage is TRBV5-5 and J usage is TRBJ2-7, with a possible D match to TRBD1 (6 bases). V was trimmed by 4 bases and J by 2 bases, leaving 13 bases between them. CDR3 length: 14 residues. Germline V gene lookup returns CDR1 SGHKS and CDR2 YYEKEE (reference sequence).

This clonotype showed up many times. The CDR3 protein is CASDRGGSGANVLTF. DNA of the CDR3: TGTGCATCGGACCGCGGGGGCTCTGGGGCCAACGTCCTGACTTTC. J is TRBJ2-6 and V is TRBV12-2; TRBD2 reflects the table's D call only, with no check against the DNA. TRBV12-2 is described as a pseudogene. The CDR3 covers 15 residues.

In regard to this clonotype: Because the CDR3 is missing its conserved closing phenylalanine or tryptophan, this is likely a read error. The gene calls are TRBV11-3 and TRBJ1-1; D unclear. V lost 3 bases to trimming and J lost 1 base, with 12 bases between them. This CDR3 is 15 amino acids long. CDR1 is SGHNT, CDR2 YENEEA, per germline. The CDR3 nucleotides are TGTGCCAGCAGCTTGCTCGGCAGAGGGAACACTGAAGCTTTCCTT. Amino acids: CASSLLGRGNTEAFL.

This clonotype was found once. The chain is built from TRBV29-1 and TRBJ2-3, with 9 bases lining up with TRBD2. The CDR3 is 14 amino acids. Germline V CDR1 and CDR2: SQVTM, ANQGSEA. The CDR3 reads CSVTGTSSSDTQYF. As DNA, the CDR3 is TGCAGTGTTACGGGGACTAGCAGTTCAGATACGCAGTATTTT.

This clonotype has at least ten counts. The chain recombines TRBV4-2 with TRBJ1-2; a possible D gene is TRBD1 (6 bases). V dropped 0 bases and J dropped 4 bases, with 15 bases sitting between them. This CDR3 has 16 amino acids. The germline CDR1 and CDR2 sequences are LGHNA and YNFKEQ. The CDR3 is CASSQEKRGGLYGYTF. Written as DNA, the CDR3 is TGTGCCAGCAGCCAAGAAAAGAGGGGGGGGCTCTATGGCTACACCTTC.

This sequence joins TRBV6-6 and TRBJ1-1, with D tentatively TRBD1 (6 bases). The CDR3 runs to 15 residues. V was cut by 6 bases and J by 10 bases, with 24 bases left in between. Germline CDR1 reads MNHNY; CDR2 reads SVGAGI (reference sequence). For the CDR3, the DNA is TGTGCCAGCAGGCCACAGGGAGCTGGGAGGCCTGGAGCTTTCTTT. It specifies CASRPQGAGRPGAFF.

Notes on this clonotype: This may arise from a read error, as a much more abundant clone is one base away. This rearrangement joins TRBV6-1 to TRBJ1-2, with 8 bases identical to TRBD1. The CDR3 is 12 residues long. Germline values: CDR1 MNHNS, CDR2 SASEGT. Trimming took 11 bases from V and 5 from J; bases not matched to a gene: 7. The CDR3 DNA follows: TGTGCCTACGGACAGGGCTCGTATGGCTACACCTTC. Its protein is CAYGQGSYGYTF.

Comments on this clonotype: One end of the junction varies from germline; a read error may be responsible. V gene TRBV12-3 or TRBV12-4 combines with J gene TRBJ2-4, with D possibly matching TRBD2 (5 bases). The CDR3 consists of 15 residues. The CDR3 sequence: CASNSSAATGNIHYF. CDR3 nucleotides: TGTGCCAGCAATTCCAGCGCGGCAACGGGAAACATTCACTACTTC.

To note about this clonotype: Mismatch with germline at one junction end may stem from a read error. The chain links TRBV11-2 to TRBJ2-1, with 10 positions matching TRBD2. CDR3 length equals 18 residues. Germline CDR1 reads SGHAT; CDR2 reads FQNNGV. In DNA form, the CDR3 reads TGTGCCAGCATCTTAGGTTCCTTCCTAGCGGGAGTTTTCAATGAGCAGTTCTTC. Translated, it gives CASILGSFLAGVFNEQFF.

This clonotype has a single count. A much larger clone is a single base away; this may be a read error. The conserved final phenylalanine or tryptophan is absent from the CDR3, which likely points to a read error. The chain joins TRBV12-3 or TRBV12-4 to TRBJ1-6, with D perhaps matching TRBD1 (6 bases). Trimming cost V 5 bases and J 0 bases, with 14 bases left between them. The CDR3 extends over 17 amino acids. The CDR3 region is CASSPRGFSSYNSPLHS. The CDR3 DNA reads TGTGCCAGCAGTCCCAGGGGTTTTAGCTCCTATAATTCACCCCTCCACTCT.

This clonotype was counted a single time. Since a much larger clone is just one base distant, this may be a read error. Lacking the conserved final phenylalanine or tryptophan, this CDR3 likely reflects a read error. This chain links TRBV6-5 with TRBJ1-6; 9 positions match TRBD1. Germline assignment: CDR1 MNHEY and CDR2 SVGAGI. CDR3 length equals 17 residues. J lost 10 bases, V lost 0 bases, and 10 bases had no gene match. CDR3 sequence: CASSYSEGQGMRSPLHY. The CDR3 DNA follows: TGTGCCAGCAGTTACTCCGAAGGACAGGGGATGAGGTCACCCCTCCACTAT.

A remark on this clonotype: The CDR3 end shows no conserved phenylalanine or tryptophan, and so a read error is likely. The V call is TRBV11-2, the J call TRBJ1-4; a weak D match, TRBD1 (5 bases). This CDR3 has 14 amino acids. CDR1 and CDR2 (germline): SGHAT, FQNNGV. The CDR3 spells CTSSSGNGVGELFS. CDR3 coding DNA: TGTACCAGCAGCTCCGGAAATGGGGTGGGGGAACTGTTTTCT.

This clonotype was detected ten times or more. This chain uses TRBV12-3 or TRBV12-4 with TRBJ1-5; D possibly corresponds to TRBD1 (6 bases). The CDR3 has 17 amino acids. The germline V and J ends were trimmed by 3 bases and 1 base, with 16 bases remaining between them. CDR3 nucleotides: TGTGCCAGCAGTTTCTATGGCCGAGGGACAAGCAATCAGCCCCAGCATTTT. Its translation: CASSFYGRGTSNQPQHF.

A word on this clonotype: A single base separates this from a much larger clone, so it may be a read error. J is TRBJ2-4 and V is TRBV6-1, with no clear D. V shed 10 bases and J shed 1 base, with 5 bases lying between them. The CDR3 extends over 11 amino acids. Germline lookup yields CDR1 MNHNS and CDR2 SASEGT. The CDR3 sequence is CAIAAKNIQYF. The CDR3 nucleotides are TGTGCCATCGCGGCCAAAAACATTCAGTACTTC.

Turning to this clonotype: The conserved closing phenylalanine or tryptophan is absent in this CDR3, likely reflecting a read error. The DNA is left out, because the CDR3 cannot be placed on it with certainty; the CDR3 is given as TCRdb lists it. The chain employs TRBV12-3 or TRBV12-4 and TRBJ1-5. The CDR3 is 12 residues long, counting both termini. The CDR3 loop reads CASSLRPQPQQY.

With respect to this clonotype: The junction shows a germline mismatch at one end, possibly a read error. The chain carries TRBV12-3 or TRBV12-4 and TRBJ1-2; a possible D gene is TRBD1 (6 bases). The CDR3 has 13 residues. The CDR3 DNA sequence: TGTGCCTGCAGTTTGAGGGGGGGTCGTGGTTACACCTTC. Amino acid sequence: CACSLRGGRGYTF.

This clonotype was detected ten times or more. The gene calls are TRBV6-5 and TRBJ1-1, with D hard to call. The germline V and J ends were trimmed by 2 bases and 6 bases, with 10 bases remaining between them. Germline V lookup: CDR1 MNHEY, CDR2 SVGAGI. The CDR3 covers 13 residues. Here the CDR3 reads CASSYPGSSEAFF. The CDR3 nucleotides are TGTGCCAGCAGTTACCCCGGGTCGTCTGAAGCTTTCTTT.

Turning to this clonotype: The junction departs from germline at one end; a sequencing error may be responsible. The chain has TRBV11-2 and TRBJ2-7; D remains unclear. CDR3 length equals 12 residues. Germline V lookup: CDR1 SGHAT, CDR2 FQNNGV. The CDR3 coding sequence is TGTGCCAGCAGCCCGGAAAGGGTCAGTTCGAACTTC. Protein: CASSPERVSSNF.

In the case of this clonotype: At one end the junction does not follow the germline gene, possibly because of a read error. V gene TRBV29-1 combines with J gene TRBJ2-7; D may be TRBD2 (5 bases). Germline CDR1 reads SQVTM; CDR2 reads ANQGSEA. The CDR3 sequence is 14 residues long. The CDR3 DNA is TGCAGCGCTGAAGATCGGGCCGGGAACTACGAACAGTACTTC. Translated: CSAEDRAGNYEQYF.

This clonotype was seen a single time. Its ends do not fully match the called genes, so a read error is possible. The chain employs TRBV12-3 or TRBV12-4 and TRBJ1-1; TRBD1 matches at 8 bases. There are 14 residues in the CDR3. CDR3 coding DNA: TGTGCCAACAGGGGCAGGGGGCGGTACACTGAAGCTTCCTTT. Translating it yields CANRGRGRYTEASF.

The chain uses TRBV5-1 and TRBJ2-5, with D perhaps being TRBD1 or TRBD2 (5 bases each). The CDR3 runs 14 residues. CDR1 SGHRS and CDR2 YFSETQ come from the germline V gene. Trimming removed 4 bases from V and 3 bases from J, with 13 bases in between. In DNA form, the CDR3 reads TGCGCCAGCAGCCCCCGGAGAGGGGAAGAGACCCAGTACTTC. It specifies CASSPRRGEETQYF.

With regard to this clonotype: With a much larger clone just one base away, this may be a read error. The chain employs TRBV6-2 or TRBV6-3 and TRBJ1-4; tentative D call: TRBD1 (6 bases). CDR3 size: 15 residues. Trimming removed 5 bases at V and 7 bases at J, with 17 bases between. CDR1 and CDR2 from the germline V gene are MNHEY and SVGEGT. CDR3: CASSPGDKMSEKLFF. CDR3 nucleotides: TGTGCCAGCAGTCCTGGGGACAAGATGAGTGAAAAACTGTTTTTT.

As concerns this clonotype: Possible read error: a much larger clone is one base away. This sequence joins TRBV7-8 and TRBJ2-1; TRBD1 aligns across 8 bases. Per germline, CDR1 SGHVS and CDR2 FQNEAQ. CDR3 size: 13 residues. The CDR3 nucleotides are TGTGCCAGCAGCACCCGGACAGGGTTACTTCAGATCTTC. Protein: CASSTRTGLLQIF.

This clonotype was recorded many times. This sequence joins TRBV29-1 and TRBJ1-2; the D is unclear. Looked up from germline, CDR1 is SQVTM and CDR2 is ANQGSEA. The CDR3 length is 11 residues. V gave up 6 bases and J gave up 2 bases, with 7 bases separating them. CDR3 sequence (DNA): TGCAGCGTCCCAAGGAACTATGGCTACACCTTC. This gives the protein CSVPRNYGYTF. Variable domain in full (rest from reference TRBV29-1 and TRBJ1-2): SAVISQKPSRDICQRGTSLTIQCQVDSQVTMMFWYRQQPGQSLTLIATANQGSEATYESGFVIDKFPISRPNLTFSTLTVSNMSPEDSSIYLCSVPRNYGYTFGSGTRLTVV.